The clone carrying this TCR beta chain was recorded at least ten times. Its antigen remains unidentified. This record belongs to a study of naive and memory T cell subsets. Whole-study results and caveats: The RNA method is potentially sensitive to activation and differentiation changes.

V gave up 3 bases and J gave up 4 bases; unmatched junction bases: 7. The CDR3 extends over 17 amino acids. In germline, CDR1 is LGHNA, CDR2 YSLEER. Amplification of ligated cDNA took four PCR rounds with SP2 and nested alpha and beta constant primers. MiXCR, run by TCRdb on the 5' RACE reads, gives a single entry per CDR3 protein. The sample contains about 48,000 distinct CDR3 sequences, approximately 4.5% of which appear only once. An oligonucleotide containing a UMI was ligated to the 3' end of TCR cDNA. Input was about 1 to 1,100 ng of DNase-treated total RNA without cell sorting. The TCR comes from a female donor in good health. The chain uses TRBV4-3 and TRBJ2-3; 13 bases map to TRBD2. The CDR3 sequence is CASSQARLAGGSDTQYF. DNA for the CDR3: TGCGCCAGCAGCCAGGCCCGACTAGCGGGAGGTTCAGATACGCAGTATTTT.